This TCR beta chain originates from a study of spatial heterogeneity in lung cancer. This clonotype was found many times. Because this beta chain is a stray read in a library intended to capture alpha chains, its abundance should not be given much weight. Documented time point: sample taken at primary tumor resection. Sequencing covered unsorted whole RNA taken from tumor, nontumor lung or frozen PBMC. Untreated early-stage non-small cell lung cancer patients, fewer than 85 in total, were the donors. TCRdb processed the 5' RACE reads anew with MiXCR; each CDR3 protein has one entry. The sample contains under 15,000 distinct CDR3 sequences, 5% to 6% of which appear only once. This receptor was obtained from a human donor with early-stage non-small cell lung cancer. Sequenced material: lung tumor tissue, taken at surgery.

The CDR3 sequence is CASSLGQGYQETQYF. The CDR3 DNA reads as TGTGCCAGCAGCTTAGGGCAGGGGTACCAAGAGACCCAGTACTTC. This chain links TRBV7-2 with TRBJ2-5; a weak D match, TRBD1 (6 bases). The CDR3 contains 15 residues. V shed 1 base and J shed 0 bases, with 9 bases lying between them. From germline, CDR1 is SGHTA and CDR2 FQGNSA. The full variable domain, its missing parts supplied by reference TRBV7-2 and TRBJ2-5, is GAGVSQSPSNKVTEKGKDVELRCDPISGHTALYWYRQSLGQGLEFLIYFQGNSAPDKSGLPSDRFSAERTGGSVSTLTIQRTQQEDSAVYLCASSLGQGYQETQYFGPGTRLLVL.